What follows are 29 T cell receptor beta chains derived from one specimen sequenced in a study of shared clonotypes between healthy human individuals (dated by TCRdb to about 2020). The receptor library was made with the immunoSEQ multiplex PCR assay. The clones in this table, taken by TCRdb from immuneACCESS, are in-frame only. Not every clone is retained; where verified, under half of the shortfall comes from an unresolved V gene, and the cause of the rest is unknown. The sample data list about 600,000 clones, and roughly 95% of these were observed just once. The biggest ten clones account for 0.1% to 0.11% of the sample. CD8 naive samples consisted of CD45RO-negative cells that were positively selected for CCR7, yielding a CD45RA+CCR7+ population without TemRA cells. Sequenced input: naive CD8+ T cells sorted from blood. The cell subset or site label for this specimen denotes: CD45RA+CCR7+. The source of these receptors is a woman aged 30 to 39 in good health.

V is TRBV7-3 and J is TRBJ2-1, with 10 bases lining up with TRBD2. CDR1 SGHTA and CDR2 FQGTGA come from the germline V gene. The junction had 5 bases not matched to a gene; V was cut back by 1 base and J by 8 bases. This CDR3 comprises 15 residues. The CDR3 sequence: CASSLISGRKDEQFF. The CDR3 DNA sequence: TGTGCCAGCAGCTTAATTAGCGGGAGGAAGGATGAGCAGTTCTTC. The whole variable domain, filled in from reference TRBV7-3 and TRBJ2-1, reads GAGVSQTPSNKVTEKGKYVELRCDPISGHTALYWYRQSLGQGPEFLIYFQGTGAADDSGLPNDRFFAVRPEGSVSTLKIQRTERGDSAVYLCASSLISGRKDEQFFGPGTRLTVL.

This clone was seen a few times. The genes are TRBV28 and TRBJ2-1, with 7 bases aligning to TRBD2. J was trimmed by 2 bases and V by 3 bases; bases with no gene match: 1. The CDR3 covers 14 residues. In germline, CDR1 is MDHEN, CDR2 SYDVKM. The CDR3 sequence is CASSFAGAYNEQFF. CDR3 sequence (DNA): TGTGCCAGCAGTTTTGCGGGAGCCTACAATGAGCAGTTCTTC.

The chain couples TRBV2 to TRBJ1-1; 7 positions agree with TRBD1. The CDR3 spans 15 residues. V lost 7 bases to trimming and J lost 3 bases; unmatched junction nucleotides: 11. Germline V gives CDR1 SNHLY, CDR2 FYNNEI. CDR3 amino acids: CASIIGRGYDTEAFF. The CDR3 DNA is TGTGCCAGCATAATCGGCAGGGGGTATGACACTGAAGCTTTCTTT.

Written as DNA, the CDR3 is TGTGCCAGCAGTGAGGGAGGGGTGGGGATACAGGCCTACGAGCAGTACTTC. Amino acid sequence: CASSEGGVGIQAYEQYF. V gene TRBV2 combines with J gene TRBJ2-7, with TRBD2 matching over 7 bases. The germline V gene has CDR1 SNHLY and CDR2 FYNNEI. The V and J ends lost 3 bases and 2 bases, in that order; junction bases with no gene match: 13. This CDR3 region has 17 residues. Looking up the rest from reference TRBV2 and TRBJ2-7 gives the full variable domain: EPEVTQTPSHQVTQMGQEVILRCVPISNHLYFYWYRQILGQKVEFLVSFYNNEISEKSEIFDDQFSVERPDGSNFTLKIRSTKLEDSAMYFCASSEGGVGIQAYEQYFGPGTRLTVT.

CDR3 nucleotide sequence: TGTGCCAGCAGTGGACTAGCGGGAGCCTACAATGAGCAGTTCTTC. This sequence encodes CASSGLAGAYNEQFF. The chain uses TRBV14 and TRBJ2-1, with TRBD2 matching 13 bases. Per germline, CDR1 SGHDN and CDR2 FVKESK. The trim removed 6 bases at V and 2 bases at J, leaving 1 base unmatched. There are 15 residues in the CDR3.

V and J are TRBV12-5 and TRBJ1-1; 7 nucleotides agree with TRBD1. This CDR3 comprises 16 residues. Germline V CDR1 and CDR2: LGHNT, FRNRAP. The ends lost 1 base at V and 4 bases at J; junction bases unmatched: 9. The CDR3 reads CASGLGKGAMGTEAFF. The CDR3 DNA follows: TGTGCTAGTGGTTTGGGGAAGGGGGCAATGGGCACTGAAGCTTTCTTT.

The rearrangement uses TRBV7-9 and TRBJ2-7; 7 bases line up with TRBD1. This CDR3 is built from 14 residues. V trimming: 8 bases; J trimming: 5 bases; junction bases outside the gene matches: 12. The germline V gene has CDR1 SEHNR and CDR2 FQNEAQ (reference sequence). CDR3 protein: CASGETGRNDEQYF. The CDR3 nucleotides read TGTGCCAGCGGGGAGACAGGGAGAAACGACGAGCAGTACTTC.

The chain uses TRBV11-3 and TRBJ2-3; D is uncertain. V lost 0 bases and J 5 bases, leaving 9 bases between the germline ends. The CDR3 is 14 amino acids. The V gene's germline CDR1 is SGHNT and CDR2 YENEEA. The chain's CDR3 is CASSLDTSQDTQYF. DNA for the CDR3: TGTGCCAGCAGCTTAGATACCTCTCAAGATACGCAGTATTTT.

This clone was counted a single time. The junction and the germline gene differ at one end; a read error may be behind it. The V call is TRBV28, the J call TRBJ2-5; D unclear. Germline loops: CDR1 MDHEN, CDR2 SYDVKM. This CDR3 is built from 17 residues. CDR3 residues: CASSPPTSGEPQETHYF. Written as DNA, the CDR3 is TGTGCCAGCAGCCCACCCACTTCAGGAGAGCCCCAAGAGACCCATTACTTC.

CDR3 region: CASSVSSRDQSRANVLTF. The CDR3 bases are TGTGCCAGCAGCGTAAGTAGCAGAGACCAAAGTCGGGCCAACGTCCTGACTTTC. The J gene is TRBJ2-6, the V gene TRBV7-2, with D unclear. This CDR3 comprises 18 residues. V lost 5 bases and J lost 5, with 22 bases in between. Looked up from germline, CDR1 is SGHTA and CDR2 is FQGNSA.

This clone was counted a few times. This rearrangement joins TRBV19 to TRBJ1-1; 9 nucleotides match TRBD1. This CDR3 has 17 amino acids. The V gene end was trimmed by 4 bases and the J gene end by 0 bases; junction bases not matched to a gene: 9. Germline loops: CDR1 LNHDA, CDR2 SQIVND (reference sequence). CDR3 bases: TGTGCCAGTAGTAATCCGGGACAGGGATTCATGAACACTGAAGCTTTCTTT. The encoded protein is CASSNPGQGFMNTEAFF.

V usage is TRBV19 and J usage is TRBJ1-1, with 8 bases matching TRBD1. The trim removed 5 bases at V and 5 bases at J, leaving 4 bases unmatched. This CDR3 contains 13 residues. Germline V CDR1 and CDR2: LNHDA, SQIVND (reference sequence). The CDR3 here is CASSHRGRTEAFF. The CDR3, as DNA: TGTGCCAGTAGTCACAGGGGGAGAACTGAAGCTTTCTTT.

The count of this clone is one. The DNA of the CDR3 is TGTGCCAGCAGCTCCCGTGGCAAAGGGTACACCTTC. It specifies CASSSRGKGYTF. J is TRBJ1-2 and V is TRBV13; D uncertain. Trimming took 4 bases from V and 11 from J, leaving 14 bases between them. CDR1 and CDR2 (germline): PRHDT, FYEKMQ (reference sequence). CDR3 length: 12 residues.

CDR3 region: CASSQEGGRGNTIYF. The CDR3 DNA sequence: TGCGCCAGCAGCCAAGAAGGAGGCAGAGGAAACACCATATATTTT. This chain uses TRBV4-1 with TRBJ1-3; D call uncertain. Per germline, CDR1 MGHRA and CDR2 YSYEKL. The CDR3 extends over 15 amino acids. Trimming shortened V by 0 bases and J by 4 bases, and 10 bases separated the two germline ends.

This clone came up a few times. The same CDR3 can be traced to other DNA sequences in this sample. The chain links TRBV5-6 to TRBJ2-7, with TRBD1 matching 11 bases. The CDR3 is made up of 14 amino acids. The ends lost 5 bases at V and 3 bases at J; junction bases unmatched: 4. Germline V gene lookup returns CDR1 SGHDT and CDR2 YYEEEE. The CDR3 DNA follows: TGTGCCAGCAGTCCCGGGACAGGGGGCTACGAGCAGTACTTC. Protein product: CASSPGTGGYEQYF.

The chain links TRBV10-3 to TRBJ1-2; the D is unclear. Germline CDR1 ENHRY, CDR2 SYGVKD. The CDR3 contains 12 residues. V lost 8 bases to trimming and J lost 2 bases, with 9 bases between them. This chain's CDR3 is CAISPGNYGYTF. The DNA of the CDR3 is TGTGCCATCTCGCCGGGGAACTATGGCTACACCTTC.

This clone has just one count. V is TRBV11-2 and J is TRBJ1-2; TRBD1 agrees at 11 bases. CDR3 size: 14 residues. V shed 1 base, J shed 8 bases, and the junction held 3 bases outside the gene matches. Looked up from germline, CDR1 is SGHAT and CDR2 is FQNNGV. CDR3 bases: TGTGCCAGCAGCTTAGGGACAGGGGGCGGCGGCTACACCTTC. Its translation: CASSLGTGGGGYTF.

The V and J genes are TRBV29-1 and TRBJ2-1, with TRBD2 matching over 11 bases. Unmatched junction bases numbered 10, after V lost 3 bases and J lost 15 bases. The CDR3 runs 13 residues. Germline assignment: CDR1 SQVTM and CDR2 ANQGSEA. CDR3 sequence reads: CSVDRATSGIRFF. The CDR3 DNA reads TGCAGCGTTGATCGGGCGACTAGCGGGATTCGGTTCTTC.

The rearrangement joins TRBV28 to TRBJ2-3; possible D gene TRBD1, 5 bases. Germline lookup yields CDR1 MDHEN and CDR2 SYDVKM. The CDR3 is 14 residues long. V was pared by 2 bases and J by 1 base, with 7 bases between. The CDR3 loop is CASSLSRGTDTQYF. CDR3 DNA: TGTGCCAGCAGTTTAAGCAGGGGCACAGATACGCAGTATTTT.

The V call is TRBV27, the J call TRBJ2-2; D call uncertain. The V and J ends lost 3 bases and 6 bases respectively, with 8 bases between them. The CDR3 contains 13 residues. Germline-derived CDR1 and CDR2 are MNHEY and SMNVEV (reference sequence). This chain's CDR3 is CASSFEEPGELFF. The CDR3 DNA sequence: TGTGCCAGCAGTTTCGAGGAACCCGGGGAGCTGTTTTTT.

For the CDR3, the DNA is TGTGCCAGCAGCTTCGCCGGGACAAGAGAAGAAAAACTGTTTTTT. Its translation: CASSFAGTREEKLFF. The V call is TRBV7-9, the J call TRBJ1-4, with D possibly matching TRBD1 (6 bases). With 3 bases removed from V and 8 bases from J, the gap between germline ends came to 16 bases. The CDR3 totals 15 residues. The germline CDR1 and CDR2 sequences are SEHNR and FQNEAQ (reference sequence).

This chain connects TRBV6-4 to TRBJ2-6, with a weak D call TRBD2 (6 bases). Germline V gene sequence: CDR1 MRHNA, CDR2 SNTAGT. Trimming shortened V by 6 bases and J by 2 bases, and 11 bases separated the two germline ends. The CDR3 loop spans 15 amino acids. The CDR3 DNA reads TGTGCCAGCAGAGCTAGCGCCGCTGGGGCCAACGTCCTGACTTTC. This codes for CASRASAAGANVLTF.

The rearrangement links TRBV30 to TRBJ1-1; 10 bases align to TRBD1. The CDR3 length is 14 residues. Germline-derived CDR1 and CDR2 are GTSNPN and SVGIG (reference sequence). Trimming took 8 bases from V and 1 from J; bases not matched to a gene: 7. The CDR3 DNA sequence: TGTGCCGGCCGGGACAGGGGAAAGAACACTGAAGCTTTCTTT. It is translated as CAGRDRGKNTEAFF.

This chain joins TRBV6-1 and TRBJ1-2, with TRBD1 matching over 8 bases. Germline lookup yields CDR1 MNHNS and CDR2 SASEGT. Losses at the gene ends were 1 base for V and 4 bases for J; bases not matched to a gene: 2. The CDR3 covers 14 residues. In DNA form, the CDR3 reads TGTGCCAGCAGTGAAGAGACAGGGGCCTATGGCTACACCTTC. It specifies CASSEETGAYGYTF.

In DNA form, the CDR3 reads TGTGCCAGTAGTATCTTAGCGGGAAGTAACACCGGGGAGCTGTTTTTT. It codes for CASSILAGSNTGELFF. The rearrangement joins TRBV19 to TRBJ2-2; TRBD2 agrees at 8 bases. Germline V gene lookup returns CDR1 LNHDA and CDR2 SQIVND (reference sequence). The V and J ends lost 3 bases and 2 bases, in that order; junction bases with no gene match: 5. The CDR3 loop spans 16 amino acids.

This clone has a handful of counts. The genes are TRBV9 and TRBJ2-7, with a weak D call TRBD1 (6 bases). Trimming stripped 0 bases from V and 6 bases from J, with 13 bases between. The germline gives CDR1 SGDLS, CDR2 YYNGEE. This CDR3 is built from 14 residues. DNA for the CDR3: TGTGCCAGCAGCGTAGGAGGGGGAAGCGGCGAGCAGTACTTC. Its translation: CASSVGGGSGEQYF.

The chain has TRBV27 and TRBJ2-1; 12 bases agree with TRBD2. Germline trimming cut 1 base from V and 6 bases from J; bases unmatched to any gene: 7. Germline assignment: CDR1 MNHEY and CDR2 SMNVEV (reference sequence). CDR3 length: 17 residues. The CDR3 coding sequence is TGTGCCAGCAGTTTATTGCTAGCGGGAGGGCCCTCCAATGAGCAGTTCTTC. This translates into CASSLLLAGGPSNEQFF.

The chain couples TRBV21-1 to TRBJ1-4; TRBD1 reflects the table's D call only, with no check against the DNA. TRBV21-1 is a documented pseudogene. The CDR3 is made up of 17 amino acids. CDR3 DNA sequence: TGTGCCAGCAGCCCCTGGACAGGGGAAGCCCGAAGGGAAAAACTGTTTTTT. As protein: CASSPWTGEARREKLFF.

This clone was recorded once. The rearrangement joins TRBV28 to TRBJ2-7, with 8 nucleotides matching TRBD2. The CDR3 is 18 amino acids. CDR1 is MDHEN, CDR2 SYDVKM, per germline. Unmatched junction bases numbered 13, after V lost 3 bases and J lost 0 bases. CDR3 sequence: CASSFWLAGSRSSYEQYF. The CDR3 DNA reads TGTGCCAGCAGTTTTTGGCTAGCGGGTTCCAGGAGCTCCTACGAGCAGTACTTC.